The 21 T cell receptor beta chains reported below all come from one sample, sequenced in a study of blood T cell repertoires in COVID-19. Generated by immunoSEQ multiplex PCR, the TCRdb table keeps only in-frame clones and is missing some. The sample yields roughly 290,000 clones, approximately 90% seen once. The material sequenced was PBMCs or T cells enriched from blood (not recorded which). Every receptor here comes from a middle-aged woman who had recovered from COVID-19.

The chain employs TRBV28 and TRBJ1-1; 8 bases line up with TRBD1. Germline CDR1 is MDHEN and CDR2 is SYDVKM. Losses at the gene ends were 8 bases for V and 1 base for J; bases not matched to a gene: 6. The CDR3 loop spans 14 amino acids. The CDR3 DNA is TGTGCCAGCCGCTATACAGGGGGGAACACTGAAGCTTTCTTT. Translated: CASRYTGGNTEAFF.

This clone showed up just a few times. This chain joins TRBV7-6 and TRBJ1-4, with 10 positions matching TRBD1. This CDR3 has 15 amino acids. Germline V gene sequence: CDR1 SGHVS, CDR2 FNYEAQ. Trimming cost V 5 bases and J 8 bases; bases outside gene matches: 8. The CDR3 here is CASSPRDRGKEKLFF. Written as DNA, the CDR3 is TGTGCCAGCAGCCCCCGGGACAGGGGAAAAGAAAAACTGTTTTTT.

This chain joins TRBV5-4 and TRBJ2-3; TRBD2 agrees at 11 bases. This CDR3 has 16 amino acids. V shed 1 base, J shed 6 bases, and the junction held 7 bases outside the gene matches. Germline CDR1 and CDR2: SGHNT and YYREEE (reference sequence). The chain's CDR3 is CASSLKLAGDSDTQYF. The DNA of the CDR3 is TGTGCCAGCAGCTTGAAACTAGCGGGAGACAGTGATACGCAGTATTTT.

The sample holds one count of this clone. The chain combines TRBV27 with TRBJ2-7, with TRBD1 matching 10 bases. The V gene's germline CDR1 is MNHEY and CDR2 SMNVEV (reference sequence). This CDR3 contains 14 residues. The trim removed 4 bases at V and 4 bases at J, leaving 4 bases unmatched. The CDR3 DNA follows: TGTGCCAGCAGTTCACCGGGACAGGGGTACGAGCAGTACTTC. It codes for CASSSPGQGYEQYF.

This clone was counted a single time. This chain joins TRBV6-2 or TRBV6-3 and TRBJ2-5, with D possibly TRBD1 on 6 matching bases. Between the trimmed V and J ends, which lost 5 bases and 5 bases, there was a span of 21 bases. From germline, CDR1 is MNHEY and CDR2 SVGEGT. The CDR3 consists of 16 residues. Written as DNA, the CDR3 is TGTGCCAGCAGTCGAACCATGACAGGCCGCGGGGAGACCCAGTACTTC. Its translation: CASSRTMTGRGETQYF.

The genes are TRBV7-6 and TRBJ2-7; TRBD2 aligns across 14 bases. Looked up from germline, CDR1 is SGHVS and CDR2 is FNYEAQ. There are 15 residues in the CDR3. V was pared by 3 bases and J by 6 bases, with 4 bases of the junction left unmatched. The CDR3 region has the DNA TGTGCCAGCAGCTTTACCGGGACTAGCGGGAGCGAGCAGTACTTC. Its translation: CASSFTGTSGSEQYF.

V and J are TRBV20-1 and TRBJ2-1; 8 bases are shared with TRBD1. CDR3 length equals 11 residues. Germline V gives CDR1 DFQATT, CDR2 SNEGSKA (reference sequence). Unmatched junction bases numbered 3, after V lost 5 bases and J lost 9 bases. The DNA of the CDR3 is TGCAGTGCTTGGACAGGGCCTGAGCAGTTCTTC. Translated, it gives CSAWTGPEQFF.

The rearrangement joins TRBV10-1 to TRBJ2-7; possibly TRBD2 for D (6 bases). The CDR3 length is 14 residues. The V end was cut by 4 bases, the J end by 7 bases, with 17 bases between. CDR1 and CDR2 (germline): WNHNN, SYGVQD (reference sequence). CDR3 DNA: TGCGCCAGCAGTGCTACACCCCACCGGGGGGAGCAGTACTTC. Residues: CASSATPHRGEQYF.

The chain has TRBV3-1 (or the pseudogene TRBV3-2) and TRBJ2-2; 8 bases are a match to TRBD1. Germline lookup yields CDR1 LGHDT and CDR2 YNNKEL (reference sequence). With 2 bases clipped from V and 6 bases from J, the junction kept 5 bases outside the gene matches. The CDR3 has 15 residues. The CDR3 protein is CASSQSGGAAGELFF. CDR3 bases: TGTGCCAGCAGCCAATCAGGGGGCGCAGCCGGGGAGCTGTTTTTT.

The chain recombines TRBV4-1 with TRBJ1-4; D is uncertain. V lost 0 bases, J lost 3 bases, and 14 bases lay in between. Germline V gene lookup returns CDR1 MGHRA and CDR2 YSYEKL. The CDR3 totals 17 residues. CDR3 nucleotide sequence: TGCGCCAGCAGCCAAGACAGCGACGCATTATCTAATGAAAAACTGTTTTTT. Encoded protein: CASSQDSDALSNEKLFF.

V is TRBV7-2 and J is TRBJ1-1; 8 bases map to TRBD1. Trimming cost V 4 bases and J 6 bases; bases outside gene matches: 19. Germline V gene sequence: CDR1 SGHTA, CDR2 FQGNSA. CDR3 length equals 18 residues. The CDR3: CASSYWTGKLGPGAEAFF. The DNA for the CDR3 is TGTGCCAGCAGCTACTGGACAGGGAAGTTGGGTCCGGGAGCTGAAGCTTTCTTT.

CDR3 protein: CASSEGRSGQFF. The DNA for the CDR3 is TGCGCCAGCAGTGAGGGGCGATCAGGCCAGTTCTTC. The chain has TRBV10-1 and TRBJ2-1; D call uncertain. The ends were cut back, 2 bases at V and 13 bases at J, with 12 bases in the middle. The CDR3 runs to 12 residues. CDR1 WNHNN and CDR2 SYGVQD come from the germline V gene (reference sequence).

The chain uses TRBV9 and TRBJ2-1; no firm D call. CDR1 and CDR2 (germline): SGDLS, YYNGEE. The V gene lost 0 bases and the J gene lost 8 bases, with 9 bases spanning the gap. The length of the CDR3 is 13 residues. The CDR3 protein is CASSVGEYDEQFF. In nucleotides, the CDR3 is TGTGCCAGCAGCGTAGGCGAGTACGATGAGCAGTTCTTC. Complete variable domain (other parts from reference TRBV9 and TRBJ2-1): DSGVTQTPKHLITATGQRVTLRCSPRSGDLSVYWYQQSLDQGLQFLIQYYNGEERAKGNILERFSAQQFPDLHSELNLSSLELGDSALYFCASSVGEYDEQFFGPGTRLTVL.

This clone came up once. This chain joins TRBV7-2 and TRBJ2-7; the match to TRBD2 covers 7 bases. The CDR3 covers 18 residues. V shed 1 base and J 5 bases; nucleotides not matched to a gene: 17. The germline V gene encodes CDR1 SGHTA and CDR2 FQGNSA. This CDR3 reads CASSLEGPRGRRINEQYF. In DNA, the CDR3 is TGTGCCAGCAGCTTAGAAGGACCTCGCGGGAGAAGGATCAACGAGCAGTACTTC.

In its sample, this clone was seen a few times. This chain uses TRBV29-1 with TRBJ2-7; D is perhaps TRBD1 (5 bases). CDR3 length: 13 amino acids. Trimming removed 7 bases from V and 4 bases from J, with 17 bases in between. CDR1 and CDR2 from the germline V gene are SQVTM and ANQGSEA. The CDR3 DNA reads as TGCAGCGGGGGCCAGGGTCAGGGTTACGAGCAGTACTTC. Translation gives CSGGQGQGYEQYF.

The chain links TRBV5-1 to TRBJ2-7, with TRBD1 identical over 8 bases. The CDR3 loop spans 16 amino acids. V gave up 1 base and J gave up 4 bases; unmatched junction bases: 10. Germline V gene lookup returns CDR1 SGHRS and CDR2 YFSETQ. CDR3: CASSLTPAGGAYEQYF. In DNA, the CDR3 is TGCGCCAGCAGCTTGACCCCTGCAGGGGGCGCTTACGAGCAGTACTTC.

The chain couples TRBV28 to TRBJ1-1; D uncertain. With 6 bases removed from V and 7 bases from J, the gap between germline ends came to 9 bases. Germline V CDR1 and CDR2: MDHEN, SYDVKM. The CDR3 is made up of 11 amino acids. The CDR3 here is CASSGGFEAFF. In DNA form, the CDR3 reads TGTGCCAGCAGCGGAGGGTTTGAAGCTTTCTTT.

The genes are TRBV12-3 or TRBV12-4 and TRBJ2-1; TRBD2 is a possible D gene (5 bases). Trimming shortened V by 8 bases and J by 7 bases, and 15 bases separated the two germline ends. The CDR3 contains 13 residues. The CDR3 reads CASGDYLANEQFF. Here the CDR3 DNA reads TGTGCCAGCGGAGACTATCTGGCTAATGAGCAGTTCTTC.

This clone was picked up one time. The V and J genes are TRBV11-1 and TRBJ2-7; D may be TRBD2 (5 bases). CDR1 and CDR2 (germline): SGHAT, FQDESV (reference sequence). V lost 2 bases to trimming and J lost 3 bases, with 5 bases between them. The CDR3 sequence is 12 residues long. The CDR3 loop is CASSLRGYEQYF. The CDR3 bases are TGTGCCAGCAGCTTACGGGGCTACGAGCAGTACTTC. The full variable domain, completed using reference TRBV11-1 and TRBJ2-7, is EAEVAQSPRYKITEKSQAVAFWCDPISGHATLYWYRQILGQGPELLVQFQDESVVDDSQLPKDRFSAERLKGVDSTLKIQPAELGDSAMYLCASSLRGYEQYFGPGTRLTVT.

This clone was picked up a small number of times. V gene TRBV6-1 combines with J gene TRBJ2-7; 8 bases match TRBD1. V dropped 2 bases and J dropped 4; count of bases not matched to a gene: 7. Germline V gene sequence: CDR1 MNHNS, CDR2 SASEGT. This CDR3 is 15 amino acids long. The CDR3 spells CASSESDRGWYEQYF. DNA for the CDR3: TGTGCCAGCAGTGAATCTGACAGGGGTTGGTACGAGCAGTACTTC.

This chain connects TRBV9 to TRBJ2-1; 13 nucleotides agree with TRBD2. J gave up 4 bases and V 3 bases, and 4 bases lay outside the gene matches. CDR3 size: 16 residues. Germline assignment: CDR1 SGDLS and CDR2 YYNGEE. CDR3 residues: CASSAELAGGYNEQFF. For the CDR3, the DNA is TGTGCCAGCAGCGCCGAACTAGCGGGAGGGTACAATGAGCAGTTCTTC.